This TCR beta chain stems from a study of T cell responses to AZD1222 COVID-19 vaccine. Study-level points and caveats: Baseline antibody screening turned up just a handful of seropositive AZD1222 recipients. Vaccine-associated CD4 TCRs ranged over spike, dominating at 160-218 and 743-854. Females made up more of the donors, who were largely white British, and clonal diversity may have come out too low.

This clone turned up a few times. Its antigen is unknown. This table comes from immunoSEQ multiplex PCR, and its TCRdb copy is limited to in-frame clones, with some not included. The sample holds around 160,000 clones; 90% to 95% are singletons and the top ten take approximately 1.1%. Germline assignment: CDR1 ENHRY and CDR2 SYGVKD. The junction had 4 bases not matched to a gene; V was cut back by 0 bases and J by 5 bases. The CDR3 covers 18 residues. The sample consisted of peripheral blood, taken 28 days after the second AZD1222 dose. The rearrangement joins TRBV10-3 to TRBJ2-1; 16 nucleotides line up with TRBD2. This sequence originates from an adult who received the AZD1222 COVID-19 vaccine. CDR3 sequence (DNA): TGTGCCATCAGTGAGTCGGGACTAGCGGGGGGGCTGGACAATGAGCAGTTCTTC. It yields the protein CAISESGLAGGLDNEQFF.